This T cell receptor beta chain was identified during a study of human T cells and chemical hapten exposure (dated by TCRdb to about 2021). Context from the whole study: For sensitization, 2% DPC in acetone was applied to a roughly 2 cm by roughly 2 cm area of upper inner arm skin. This study followed changes in the peripheral blood TCR repertoire in vivo during primary and secondary sensitization of alopecia patients to the hapten diphenylcyclopropenone (DPC). Patch tests used Finn chambers with 0.01% DPC on the upper back, scored after 6 days by International Contact Dermatitis Research Group standards. Blood was sampled from patients pre-sensitization (week 0) and at 2, 6 and about 24 weeks after DPC sensitization. Alopecia areata with under or over 50% scalp involvement, alopecia totalis and alopecia universalis were represented in the patient cohort, which was mostly female. Weekly therapeutic DPC doses were additionally applied to the scalp of patients throughout the roughly 24-week study period. Libraries were pooled for sequencing, and per-sample TCR yields varied mainly because of small differences in library volumes within the pool. Blood for TCR sequencing was provided by twenty-nine alopecia patients at one to four time points (pre-sensitization, 2, 6 and 24 weeks). On the study overall, not on this receptor specifically: Patch test score was positively correlated with the number of PT1 expanded TCRs, with significance at thresholds 8, 16 and 32 but not at 4. Alopecia, a presumed autoimmune disease, was present in all patients, so the immune response of the patients might differ from that of healthy individuals. The number of TCRs above 1 in 1000 frequency did not change with DPC sensitization; there was no evidence of global repertoire structure alterations. Repeated subsampling changed both the strength of the expansion versus patch-test correlation and the threshold at which that correlation became significant. Compared with pre-sensitization or healthy control sets, expanded TCRs formed significantly more large CDR3 similarity clusters, which is consistent with antigen-driven responses.

Library prep was done by RACE. Instrument used: NextSeq 500. During library preparation, unique molecular identifiers were attached to individual cDNA molecules so that TCRs could be counted in a quantitative, reproducible way. Each blood RNA sample was used to sequence both TCR alpha and TCR beta chains. Processing in the source paper ran as follows. The median number of TCRs per sample was some 100,000, ranging from about 23,224 to 690,600. V, J and CDR3 annotation of the TCR reads was carried out using the Decombinator software suite. Every sample was subsampled to the same number of TCRs (28,000) for the PS versus PT1 abundance plots. Expanded TCRs were defined as absent before sensitization and observed at least eight times at the 2-week time point. Through fastp at Q25 and MiXCR, TCRdb rebuilt clones from the public reads, retaining in-frame beta chains. Each entry is one CDR3 protein sequence, shown with its most common DNA and genes. The V and J calls were determined by TCRdb, not by the authors. Counted in this sample were 200,000 to 300,000 distinct CDR3 sequences; about 9% of them appeared once. Over 2% of the sample goes to the ten largest clones.

As concerns this clonotype: Its antigen is currently not known. One base away there is no much larger clone; base qualities are not given.

Taken with the paper, the label for time point translates to: pre-sensitization, week 0. Sample treatment or condition, as interpreted from the label and publication: therapeutic diphenylcyclopropenone sensitization with weekly scalp DPC. Blood at each patch-test visit was drawn before the patch test was applied. Patients were considered eligible if aged 18 to 70, diagnosed with alopecia and deemed suitable for DPC therapy, and patients were excluded if pregnant. Total RNA was extracted from unfractionated whole blood that had been collected in Tempus Blood RNA tubes. The CDR3, cysteine through phenylalanine, is 16 amino acids long. The sequence is cut down to CDR3 DNA, 48 bases in frame from base 1. Per the germline V gene, MNHEY is the CDR1 and SVGAGI is the CDR2. Trimmed from V: 10 bases; trimmed from J: 0 bases; junction bases lacking a gene match: 13.

The sequence came from a woman between 40 and 50 years old with alopecia areata. Some clones in this sample may be carry-over from other donors' samples. The sample in question was whole blood, obtained in connection with sensitization to the hapten diphenylcyclopropenone (DPC). The sequence links TRBV6-5 to TRBJ1-1; 8 junctional bases match TRBD1. CDR3 protein: CATFSRQGNLNTEAFF. The DNA sequence follows: TGTGCCACCTTCTCTAGACAGGGGAATCTGAACACTGAAGCTTTCTTT.